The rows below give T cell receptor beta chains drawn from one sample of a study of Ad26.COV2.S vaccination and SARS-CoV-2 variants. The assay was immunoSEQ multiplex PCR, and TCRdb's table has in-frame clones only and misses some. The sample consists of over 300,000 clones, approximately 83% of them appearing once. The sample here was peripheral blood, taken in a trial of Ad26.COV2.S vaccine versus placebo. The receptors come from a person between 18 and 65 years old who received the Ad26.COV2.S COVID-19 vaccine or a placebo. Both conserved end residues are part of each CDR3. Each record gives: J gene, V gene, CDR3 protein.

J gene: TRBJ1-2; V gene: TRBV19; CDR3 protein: CASSGEQGFYGYTF
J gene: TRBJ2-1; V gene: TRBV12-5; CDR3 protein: CASGALGQREGRSPNEQFF
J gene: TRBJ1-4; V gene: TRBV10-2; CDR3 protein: CASTDNEKLFF
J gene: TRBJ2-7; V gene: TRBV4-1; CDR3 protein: CASSQYGGSPYEQYF
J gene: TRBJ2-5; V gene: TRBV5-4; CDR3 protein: CASSLAAPETQYF
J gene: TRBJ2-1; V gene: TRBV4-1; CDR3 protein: CASSQDGGAGSYNEQFF
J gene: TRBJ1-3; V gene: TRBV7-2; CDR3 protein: CASTFTRGGGNTIYF
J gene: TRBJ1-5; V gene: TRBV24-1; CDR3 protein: CATAELGNQPQHF
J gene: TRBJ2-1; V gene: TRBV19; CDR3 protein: CASSISVTGSYNEQFF
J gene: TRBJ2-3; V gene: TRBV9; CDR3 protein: CASSVALLADTQYF
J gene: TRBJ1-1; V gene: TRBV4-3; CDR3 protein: CASSQDALGQIRVSGTEAFF
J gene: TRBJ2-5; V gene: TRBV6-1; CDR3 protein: CASSEARVIWETQYF
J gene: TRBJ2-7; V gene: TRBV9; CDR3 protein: CASSPRARDYSSSYEQYF
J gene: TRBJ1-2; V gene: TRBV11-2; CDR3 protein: CASSEWDRVRGYTF
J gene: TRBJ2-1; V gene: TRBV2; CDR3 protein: CASRLTSGKNNEQFF
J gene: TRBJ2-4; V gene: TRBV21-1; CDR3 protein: CASPRDSLARDGQTFPYF
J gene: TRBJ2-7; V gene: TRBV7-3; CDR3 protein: CASSLGGQVGAEQYF
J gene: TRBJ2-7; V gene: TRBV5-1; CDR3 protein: CASSLYWQRRIEQYF
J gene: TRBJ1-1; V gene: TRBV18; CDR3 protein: CASSPLRGGDTEAFF
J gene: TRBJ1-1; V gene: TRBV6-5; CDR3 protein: CASSWGNTEAFF
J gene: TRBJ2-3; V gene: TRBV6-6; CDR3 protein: CASSQQGRVTDTQYF
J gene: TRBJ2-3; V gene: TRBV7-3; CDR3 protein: CASSMPGVTDTQYF
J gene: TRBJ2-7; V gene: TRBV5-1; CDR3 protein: CASSLEGRGPNEQYF
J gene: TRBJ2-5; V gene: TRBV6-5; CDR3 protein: CASIGQGEETQYF
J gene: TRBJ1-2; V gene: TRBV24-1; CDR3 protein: CATSVAGGYGYTF
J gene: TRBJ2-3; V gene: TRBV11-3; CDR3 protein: CASSLGGDTQYF
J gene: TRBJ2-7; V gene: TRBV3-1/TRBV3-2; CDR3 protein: CASSLGTSSYEQYF
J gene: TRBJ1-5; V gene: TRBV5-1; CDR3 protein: CAIRTGTGPSGVGNQPQHF
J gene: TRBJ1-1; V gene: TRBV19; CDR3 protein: CASSIAEGTEAFF
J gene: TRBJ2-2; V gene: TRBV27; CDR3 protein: CASSLSGGLTGELFF
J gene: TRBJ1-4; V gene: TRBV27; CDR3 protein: CASSPLWVRGEKLFF
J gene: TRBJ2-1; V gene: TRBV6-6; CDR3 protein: CASSYSDILEQFF
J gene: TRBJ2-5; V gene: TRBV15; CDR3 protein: CATSRGQGGGETQYF
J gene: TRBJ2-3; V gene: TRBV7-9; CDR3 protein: CASSPTSGTDTQYF
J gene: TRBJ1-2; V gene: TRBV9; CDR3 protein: CASSVVESRAANYGYTF
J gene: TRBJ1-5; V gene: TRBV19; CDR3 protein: CASSILRSNQPQHF